The clone carrying this T cell receptor beta chain was counted only a few times. Its antigen is as yet unknown. CDR1 and CDR2 (germline): MNHEY, SVGEGT. This CDR3 spans 18 amino acids. The V gene end was trimmed by 2 bases and the J gene end by 6 bases; junction bases not matched to a gene: 11. This specimen belongs to a study of identical twins. TCRdb reanalysed the 5' RACE reads using MiXCR and keeps one entry per CDR3 protein. The sample carries hundreds of thousands of distinct CDR3 sequences, roughly 7.5% recorded once. Study-wide results and caveats: For cord blood, abundant beta clonotypes had fewer insertions, unlike memory repertoires, which showed none.

These sequences were also reported in another study, on yellow fever vaccine responses in identical twins.

The rearrangement links TRBV6-2 or TRBV6-3 to TRBJ2-1, with 12 bases that match TRBD2. The sequence was obtained from a woman aged 18 to 35 in good health. The sample consisted of memory (CD45RO+) T cells sorted from blood. CDR3 sequence reads: CASSYLRLAGVNGNEQFF. The CDR3 region has the DNA TGTGCCAGCAGTTACCTGAGACTAGCGGGAGTAAATGGCAATGAGCAGTTCTTC.